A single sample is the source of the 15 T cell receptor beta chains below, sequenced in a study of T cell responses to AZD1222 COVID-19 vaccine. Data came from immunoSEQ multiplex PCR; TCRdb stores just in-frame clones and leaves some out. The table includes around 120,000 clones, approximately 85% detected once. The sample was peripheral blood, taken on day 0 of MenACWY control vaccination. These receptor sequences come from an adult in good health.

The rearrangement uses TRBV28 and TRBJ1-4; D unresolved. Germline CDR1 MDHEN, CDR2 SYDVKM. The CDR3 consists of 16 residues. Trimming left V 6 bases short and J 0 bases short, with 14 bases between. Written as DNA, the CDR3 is TGTGCCAGCAGGGTCGGAGAATCGGCAACTAATGAAAAACTGTTTTTT. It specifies CASRVGESATNEKLFF.

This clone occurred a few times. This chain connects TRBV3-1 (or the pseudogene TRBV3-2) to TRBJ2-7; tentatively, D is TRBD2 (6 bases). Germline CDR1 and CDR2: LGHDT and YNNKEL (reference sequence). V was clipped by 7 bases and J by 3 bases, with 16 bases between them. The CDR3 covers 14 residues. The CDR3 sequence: CASTRGRDFYEQYF. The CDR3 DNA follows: TGTGCCAGCACAAGGGGCAGGGACTTCTACGAGCAGTACTTC.

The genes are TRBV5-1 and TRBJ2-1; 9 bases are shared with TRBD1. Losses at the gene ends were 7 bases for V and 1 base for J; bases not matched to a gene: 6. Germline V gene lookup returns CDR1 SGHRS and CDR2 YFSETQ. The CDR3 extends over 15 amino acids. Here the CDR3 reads CASLPGQGSYNEQFF. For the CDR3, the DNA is TGCGCCAGCTTACCGGGACAGGGTTCCTACAATGAGCAGTTCTTC.

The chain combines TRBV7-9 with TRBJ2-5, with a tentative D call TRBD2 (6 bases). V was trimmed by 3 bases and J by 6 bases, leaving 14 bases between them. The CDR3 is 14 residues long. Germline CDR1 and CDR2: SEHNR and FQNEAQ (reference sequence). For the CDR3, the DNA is TGTGCCAGCAGCTTTGGGGACGGGGGAAAGACCCAGTACTTC. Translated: CASSFGDGGKTQYF.

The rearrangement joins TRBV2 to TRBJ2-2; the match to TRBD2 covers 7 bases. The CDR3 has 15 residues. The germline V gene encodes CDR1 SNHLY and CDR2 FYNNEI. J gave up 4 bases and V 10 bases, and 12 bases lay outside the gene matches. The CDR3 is CATRWEGIGTGELFF. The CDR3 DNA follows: TGTGCCACCCGATGGGAGGGGATTGGCACCGGGGAGCTGTTTTTT.

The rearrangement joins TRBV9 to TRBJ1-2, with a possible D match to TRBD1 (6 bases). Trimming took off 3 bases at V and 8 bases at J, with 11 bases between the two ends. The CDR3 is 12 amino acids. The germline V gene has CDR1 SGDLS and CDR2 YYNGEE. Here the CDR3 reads CASSEGGGGYTF. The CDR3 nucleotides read TGTGCCAGCAGCGAAGGGGGTGGCGGCTACACCTTC. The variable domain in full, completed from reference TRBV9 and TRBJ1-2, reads DSGVTQTPKHLITATGQRVTLRCSPRSGDLSVYWYQQSLDQGLQFLIQYYNGEERAKGNILERFSAQQFPDLHSELNLSSLELGDSALYFCASSEGGGGYTFGSGTRLTVV.

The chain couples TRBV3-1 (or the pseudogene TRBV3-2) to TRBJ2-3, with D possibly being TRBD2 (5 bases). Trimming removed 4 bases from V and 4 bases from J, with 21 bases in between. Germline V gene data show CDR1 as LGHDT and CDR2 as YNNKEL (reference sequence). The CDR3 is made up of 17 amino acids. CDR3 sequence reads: CASSRHQRSGAADTQYF. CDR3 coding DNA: TGTGCCAGCAGCCGGCACCAACGGAGCGGAGCCGCAGATACGCAGTATTTT.

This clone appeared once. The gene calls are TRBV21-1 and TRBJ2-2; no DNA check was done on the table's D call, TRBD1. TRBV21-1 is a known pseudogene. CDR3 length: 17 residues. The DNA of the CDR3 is TGTGCCAGCAGCAAAGAGGCAGGGGGCATTAGCTCCGGGGAGCTGTTTTTT. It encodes CASSKEAGGISSGELFF.

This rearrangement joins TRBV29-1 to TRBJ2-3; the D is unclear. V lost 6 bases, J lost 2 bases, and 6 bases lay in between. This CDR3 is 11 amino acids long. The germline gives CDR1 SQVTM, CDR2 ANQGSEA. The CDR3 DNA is TGCAGCGTGACGATCACAGATACGCAGTATTTT. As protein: CSVTITDTQYF.

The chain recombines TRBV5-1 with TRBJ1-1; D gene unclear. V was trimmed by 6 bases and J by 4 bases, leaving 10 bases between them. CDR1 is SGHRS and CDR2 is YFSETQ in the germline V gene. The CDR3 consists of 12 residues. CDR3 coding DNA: TGCGCCAGCATGTCCCCGGGCACTGAAGCTTTCTTT. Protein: CASMSPGTEAFF.

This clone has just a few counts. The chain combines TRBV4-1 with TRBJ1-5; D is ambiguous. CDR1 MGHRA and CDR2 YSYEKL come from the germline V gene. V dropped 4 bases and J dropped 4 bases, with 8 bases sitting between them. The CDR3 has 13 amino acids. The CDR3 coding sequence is TGCGCCAGCAGCCGACTATCAAATCAGCCCCAGCATTTT. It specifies CASSRLSNQPQHF.

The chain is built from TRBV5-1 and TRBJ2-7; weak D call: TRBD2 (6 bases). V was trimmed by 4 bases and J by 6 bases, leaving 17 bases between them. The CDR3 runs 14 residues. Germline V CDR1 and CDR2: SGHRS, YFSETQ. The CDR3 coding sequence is TGCGCCAGCAGCCTGGACGGGAGACTTTTCGAGCAGTACTTC. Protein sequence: CASSLDGRLFEQYF.

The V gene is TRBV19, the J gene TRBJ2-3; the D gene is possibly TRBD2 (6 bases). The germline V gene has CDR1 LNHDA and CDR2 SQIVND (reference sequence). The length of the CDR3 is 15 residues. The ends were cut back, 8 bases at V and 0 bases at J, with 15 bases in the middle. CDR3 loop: CASRGSGLSTDTQYF. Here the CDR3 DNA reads TGTGCCAGTCGGGGGAGCGGGTTAAGCACAGATACGCAGTATTTT.

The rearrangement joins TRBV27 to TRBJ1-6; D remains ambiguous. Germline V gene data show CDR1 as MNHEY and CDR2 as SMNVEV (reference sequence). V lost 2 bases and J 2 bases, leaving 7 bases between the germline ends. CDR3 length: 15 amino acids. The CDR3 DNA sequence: TGTGCCAGCAGTTTAGGTAGAGCCTATAATTCACCCCTCCACTTT. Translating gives CASSLGRAYNSPLHF.

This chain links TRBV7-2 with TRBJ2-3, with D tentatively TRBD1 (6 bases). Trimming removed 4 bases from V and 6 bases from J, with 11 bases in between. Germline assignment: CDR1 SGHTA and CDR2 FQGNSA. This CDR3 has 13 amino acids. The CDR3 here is CASSWNRVDTQYF. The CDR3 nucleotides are TGTGCCAGCAGCTGGAACAGGGTGGATACGCAGTATTTT.